This entry lists 24 T cell receptor beta chains sequenced from one sample in a study of regulatory T cells in long-lasting Graves disease. HTBI primers from iRepertoire and Arm-PCR of CDR3 regions yielded the TCR beta libraries. Each CDR3 protein is one row after TCRdb ran MiXCR on the multiplex PCR reads. The profile shows roughly 500,000 distinct CDR3 sequences, approximately 14% of them singletons. Indicated time point: newly diagnosed GD, antithyroid drugs for less than 3 months. Scientists built the TCR library using RNA that was extracted from PBMCs. This sample was shared with a second study, whose subject was T cells in Graves' hyperthyroidism and ophthalmopathy.

This specimen consisted of peripheral blood mononuclear cells (PBMCs), obtained at new diagnosis, from a patient treated with antithyroid drugs. The receptor set was obtained from a woman aged 45-60 years with Graves disease.

This clonotype appeared a few times. The genes are TRBV10-3 and TRBJ2-7; D unresolved. V lost 3 bases and J 3 bases, leaving 6 bases between the germline ends. Germline CDR1 is ENHRY and CDR2 is SYGVKD. The CDR3 is made up of 12 amino acids. This CDR3 reads CAISEGSYEQYF. Here the CDR3 DNA reads TGTGCCATCAGTGAAGGCAGCTACGAGCAGTACTTC.

This chain joins TRBV7-3 and TRBJ1-1; D is possibly TRBD1 (6 bases). The CDR3 consists of 13 residues. Trimming pared 4 bases from V and 4 bases from J, leaving 10 bases between. CDR1 is SGHTA and CDR2 is FQGTGA in the germline V gene. In DNA, the CDR3 is TGTGCCAGCAGCTCAGGGGACGGCACTGAAGCTTTCTTT. Translation gives CASSSGDGTEAFF.

The chain couples TRBV5-1 to TRBJ1-5, with 7 bases identical to TRBD1. Germline V gene data show CDR1 as SGHRS and CDR2 as YFSETQ. The CDR3 length is 15 residues. J was trimmed by 5 bases and V by 0 bases; bases with no gene match: 5. The CDR3 coding sequence is TGCGCCAGCAGCTTGGTTGCAGGGGGGGATCAGCCCCAGCATTTT. Protein product: CASSLVAGGDQPQHF.

Many counts were recorded for this clonotype. The J gene is TRBJ2-3, the V gene TRBV6-5, with 14 positions matching TRBD2. The CDR3 extends over 16 amino acids. V lost 1 base and J lost 6; bases outside the gene matches: 3. Per germline, CDR1 MNHEY and CDR2 SVGAGI. The CDR3 spells CASSYLGLAGDDTQYF. For the CDR3, the DNA is TGTGCCAGCAGTTACTTGGGACTAGCGGGAGATGATACGCAGTATTTT.

This clonotype was found a few times. The CDR3 nucleotides are TGCAGTGCTACGGAGACAGGGGGCTTTGAAAAACTGTTTTTT. It is translated as CSATETGGFEKLFF. The V and J genes are TRBV20-1 and TRBJ1-4; 10 bases fit TRBD1. Germline trimming cut 4 bases from V and 7 bases from J; bases unmatched to any gene: 6. The CDR3 length is 14 residues. Germline V lookup: CDR1 DFQATT, CDR2 SNEGSKA (reference sequence).

This clonotype has ten or more counts. This chain uses TRBV2 with TRBJ2-3; 16 bases fit TRBD2. The germline gives CDR1 SNHLY, CDR2 FYNNEI. V lost 6 bases to trimming and J lost 3 bases; unmatched junction nucleotides: 0. This CDR3 is built from 15 residues. The CDR3 here is CASRGLAGGTDTQYF. The CDR3, as DNA: TGTGCCAGCAGGGGACTAGCGGGAGGGACAGATACGCAGTATTTT. The full variable domain, in which reference TRBV2 and TRBJ2-3 provide the parts outside the CDR3, is EPEVTQTPSHQVTQMGQEVILRCVPISNHLYFYWYRQILGQKVEFLVSFYNNEISEKSEIFDDQFSVERPDGSNFTLKIRSTKLEDSAMYFCASRGLAGGTDTQYFGPGTRLTVL.

The chain links TRBV6-9 to TRBJ1-2, with D unresolved. Germline V lookup: CDR1 MNHGY, CDR2 SVAAGI. The CDR3 totals 14 residues. The ends were cut back, 2 bases at V and 4 bases at J, with 11 bases in the middle. The CDR3 spells CASSYQELFYGYTF. DNA of the CDR3: TGTGCCAGCAGTTATCAGGAATTGTTCTATGGCTACACCTTC.

The chain couples TRBV12-3 or TRBV12-4 to TRBJ1-2; 9 positions agree with TRBD1. Unmatched junction bases numbered 5, after V lost 5 bases and J lost 1 base. CDR3 size: 15 residues. The CDR3: CASSTRTGVNYGYTF. CDR3 nucleotide sequence: TGTGCCAGCAGTACGAGGACAGGGGTTAACTATGGCTACACCTTC.

This clonotype was counted ten times or more. The chain combines TRBV19 with TRBJ2-1; 7 positions agree with TRBD2. CDR3 length equals 13 residues. J was trimmed by 8 bases and V by 3 bases; bases with no gene match: 4. The germline gives CDR1 LNHDA, CDR2 SQIVND (reference sequence). The CDR3, as DNA: TGTGCCAGTAGTATCGGGGGAGGGGATGAGCAGTTCTTC. The encoded protein is CASSIGGGDEQFF.

This clonotype was counted many times. The chain employs TRBV28 and TRBJ2-3, with 10 bases matching TRBD2. Trimming cost V 0 bases and J 2 bases; bases outside gene matches: 8. The CDR3 runs to 18 residues. The germline V gene has CDR1 MDHEN and CDR2 SYDVKM. Written as DNA, the CDR3 is TGTGCCAGCAGTTTATGGGCTAGCGGGAGATTGAACACAGATACGCAGTATTTT. This translates into CASSLWASGRLNTDTQYF.

This clonotype was observed a few times. This sequence joins TRBV11-2 and TRBJ2-1; D call uncertain. Per the germline V gene, CDR1 is SGHAT and CDR2 is FQNNGV. Trimming took off 1 base at V and 6 bases at J, with 7 bases between the two ends. This CDR3 comprises 13 residues. The CDR3 region has the DNA TGTGCCAGCAGCTTAGGACACATCAATGAGCAGTTCTTC. This codes for CASSLGHINEQFF.

This clonotype was detected many times. This chain links TRBV6-5 with TRBJ1-2; D unclear. V was cut by 0 bases and J by 6 bases, with 14 bases left in between. Per the germline V gene, CDR1 is MNHEY and CDR2 is SVGAGI. The CDR3 has 15 amino acids. DNA for the CDR3: TGTGCCAGCAGTTACTCTTCGAGACTCGGGAATGGCTACACCTTC. Protein product: CASSYSSRLGNGYTF.

This clonotype was seen ten or more times. The chain employs TRBV2 and TRBJ1-5; D remains unclear. Between the trimmed V and J ends, which lost 1 base and 7 bases, there was a span of 17 bases. This CDR3 is built from 16 residues. Germline-derived CDR1 and CDR2 are SNHLY and FYNNEI. CDR3 nucleotides: TGTGCCAGCAGTGAAGGGATTGACGCTGGCGTCCAGCCCCAGCATTTT. Its protein is CASSEGIDAGVQPQHF. Full variable domain (remainder filled in from reference TRBV2 and TRBJ1-5): EPEVTQTPSHQVTQMGQEVILRCVPISNHLYFYWYRQILGQKVEFLVSFYNNEISEKSEIFDDQFSVERPDGSNFTLKIRSTKLEDSAMYFCASSEGIDAGVQPQHFGDGTRLSIL.

This clonotype was observed a handful of times. The CDR3: CASSLSRRGRSNQPQHF. The CDR3 bases are TGTGCCAGCAGCTTAAGTAGGCGGGGTAGAAGCAATCAGCCCCAGCATTTT. The chain joins TRBV7-2 to TRBJ1-5; D is unclear. V gave up 2 bases and J gave up 1 base, with 15 bases separating them. The germline V gene has CDR1 SGHTA and CDR2 FQGNSA. The CDR3 runs to 17 residues.

This clonotype appeared a few times. The rearrangement joins TRBV5-1 to TRBJ2-2; D is unresolved. Germline lookup yields CDR1 SGHRS and CDR2 YFSETQ. The germline V and J ends were trimmed by 6 bases and 8 bases, with 14 bases remaining between them. CDR3 length: 13 residues. The CDR3 spells CASMGPPRGELFF. The CDR3 nucleotides are TGCGCCAGCATGGGCCCCCCGAGGGGGGAGCTGTTTTTT.

This clonotype was seen a handful of times. The chain joins TRBV10-3 to TRBJ1-1; possibly TRBD1 for D (6 bases). CDR1 and CDR2 from the germline V gene are ENHRY and SYGVKD. The V gene lost 6 bases and the J gene lost 4 bases, with 6 bases spanning the gap. This CDR3 region has 11 residues. CDR3 coding DNA: TGTGCCATCAGACAGGGCACTGAAGCTTTCTTT. This translates into CAIRQGTEAFF.

The table lists this clonotype with many counts. The gene calls are TRBV11-1 and TRBJ2-5; D uncertain. The germline V gene has CDR1 SGHAT and CDR2 FQDESV (reference sequence). V lost 5 bases, J lost 0 bases, and 10 bases lay in between. The CDR3 totals 14 residues. The CDR3 protein is CASSPQTYQETQYF. The CDR3 DNA sequence: TGTGCCAGCAGCCCTCAGACTTACCAAGAGACCCAGTACTTC.

Many counts were recorded for this clonotype. This chain links TRBV6-1 with TRBJ2-1; 13 nucleotides match TRBD2. This CDR3 comprises 16 residues. V shed 3 bases, J shed 6 bases, and the junction held 5 bases outside the gene matches. Per the germline V gene, CDR1 is MNHNS and CDR2 is SASEGT. In nucleotides, the CDR3 is TGTGCCAGCAGTGATCCGGGACTAGCGGGATCCAATGAGCAGTTCTTC. It codes for CASSDPGLAGSNEQFF.

This clonotype was seen ten or more times. V and J are TRBV6-5 and TRBJ1-1; tentatively, D is TRBD1 (6 bases). V lost 2 bases, J lost 6 bases, and 13 bases lay in between. Germline values: CDR1 MNHEY, CDR2 SVGAGI. The CDR3 runs to 14 residues. The CDR3 sequence: CASSYAGASPEAFF. The DNA of the CDR3 is TGTGCCAGCAGTTACGCAGGGGCCTCCCCTGAAGCTTTCTTT.

In regard to this clonotype: A far more abundant clone sits one base away, making this likely a read error. V and J are TRBV11-2 and TRBJ2-1, with TRBD1 identical over 9 bases. The CDR3 loop spans 12 amino acids. Per germline, CDR1 SGHAT and CDR2 FQNNGV. The CDR3 protein is CAGRTGVWEQFF. The CDR3 coding sequence is TGTGCCGGCAGGACAGGGGTCTGGGAGCAGTTCTTC. The full variable domain, completed using reference TRBV11-2 and TRBJ2-1, is EAGVAQSPRYKIIEKRQSVAFWCNPISGHATLYWYQQILGQGPKLLIQFQNNGVVDDSQLPKDRFSAERLKGVDSTLKIQPAKLEDSAVYLCAGRTGVWEQFFGPGTRLTVL.

The V call is TRBV28, the J call TRBJ2-1, with 11 positions matching TRBD2. The CDR3 totals 17 residues. The junction had 11 bases not matched to a gene; V was cut back by 3 bases and J by 7 bases. Germline CDR1 reads MDHEN; CDR2 reads SYDVKM. The CDR3 protein is CASSFVVASGRPNEQFF. Written as DNA, the CDR3 is TGTGCCAGCAGTTTCGTCGTGGCTAGCGGGAGGCCGAATGAGCAGTTCTTC.

This sequence joins TRBV30 and TRBJ2-1, with 10 bases aligning to TRBD2. Trimming at V came to 3 bases and at J to 8 bases, leaving 10 bases not matched to a gene. Germline V gene sequence: CDR1 GTSNPN, CDR2 SVGIG (reference sequence). There are 15 residues in the CDR3. The CDR3 DNA reads TGTGCCTGGAGCCCCGAACTAGCGGGACTGGATGAGCAGTTCTTC. This codes for CAWSPELAGLDEQFF.

In this sample, this clonotype turned up a few times. V usage is TRBV11-2 and J usage is TRBJ2-1; the D gene is possibly TRBD2 (6 bases). The V gene's germline CDR1 is SGHAT and CDR2 FQNNGV. The CDR3 extends over 16 amino acids. Trimming shortened V by 4 bases and J by 1 base, and 14 bases separated the two germline ends. Written as DNA, the CDR3 is TGTGCCAGCAGCTCCCATTTAGCGGAATCCTACAATGAGCAGTTCTTC. Translation: CASSSHLAESYNEQFF.

This clonotype was counted a few times. The rearrangement joins TRBV28 to TRBJ1-4; 8 nucleotides agree with TRBD1. This CDR3 has 16 residues. Trimming at V came to 1 base and at J to 3 bases, leaving 4 bases not matched to a gene. The germline CDR1 and CDR2 sequences are MDHEN and SYDVKM. In nucleotides, the CDR3 is TGTGCCAGCAGTTTATTGGACAGGGTCGCTAATGAAAAACTGTTTTTT. The encoded protein is CASSLLDRVANEKLFF.